Below, 4 T cell receptor beta chains from the same sample are listed, as sequenced in a study of T cell changes during pregnancy in multiple sclerosis. Produced via immunoSEQ multiplex PCR; TCRdb's table is partial and in-frame only. This table holds under 85,000 clones, around 94% found once. Sequenced here: CD4+ T cells from peripheral blood mononuclear cells, sampled before pregnancy. All receptors derive from a female donor with multiple sclerosis, enrolled in a pregnancy study.

The chain has TRBV15 and TRBJ2-2; 9 nucleotides align to TRBD1. Trimming at V came to 6 bases and at J to 1 base, leaving 3 bases not matched to a gene. CDR1 and CDR2 from the germline V gene are LNHNV and YYDKDF (reference sequence). The length of the CDR3 is 15 residues. In DNA form, the CDR3 reads TGTGCCACCAGGTTGACAGGGGGGAACACCGGGGAGCTGTTTTTT. Protein: CATRLTGGNTGELFF.

V usage is TRBV9 and J usage is TRBJ2-7, with D possibly TRBD2 on 6 matching bases. Germline V gene lookup returns CDR1 SGDLS and CDR2 YYNGEE. The CDR3 is made up of 14 amino acids. Trimming took off 2 bases at V and 7 bases at J, with 16 bases between the two ends. CDR3 region: CASSVRESPLEQYF. The CDR3 nucleotides are TGTGCCAGCAGCGTCCGGGAGTCGCCGTTGGAGCAGTACTTC.

This chain uses TRBV2 with TRBJ1-5; 8 bases are a match to TRBD1. This CDR3 has 15 residues. V shed 5 bases and J 5 bases; nucleotides not matched to a gene: 8. Germline V gene lookup returns CDR1 SNHLY and CDR2 FYNNEI. CDR3 residues: CASSTDRGSYQPQHF. As DNA, the CDR3 is TGTGCCAGCAGTACTGACAGGGGCTCGTATCAGCCCCAGCATTTT. Combining the CDR3 with reference TRBV2 and TRBJ1-5 gives the whole variable domain EPEVTQTPSHQVTQMGQEVILRCVPISNHLYFYWYRQILGQKVEFLVSFYNNEISEKSEIFDDQFSVERPDGSNFTLKIRSTKLEDSAMYFCASSTDRGSYQPQHFGDGTRLSIL.

J is TRBJ2-7 and V is TRBV28, with a tentative D call TRBD1 (5 bases). Germline lookup yields CDR1 MDHEN and CDR2 SYDVKM. The CDR3 has 13 amino acids. Deletions cut 3 bases from V and 4 bases from J, with 10 bases between. The CDR3 here is CASSFSGMYEQYF. The DNA for the CDR3 is TGTGCCAGCAGTTTTTCAGGGATGTACGAGCAGTACTTC.